The rows below give T cell receptor beta chains drawn from one sample of a study of monozygotic twins with inflammatory bowel disease. TCRdb reworked the 5' RACE reads into one entry per CDR3 protein, no DNA. The sample totals 400,000 to 500,000 distinct CDR3 sequences. The sample was blood. The receptors shown here come from a human donor with ulcerative colitis or Crohn's disease, or a healthy co-twin of an affected twin (not recorded which). Both conserved end residues are part of each CDR3.

TRBJ1-4 TRBV28 CASGGTYEKLFF
TRBJ2-2 TRBV2 CASRSDRGLGTGELFF
TRBJ1-2 TRBV5-1 CASSLVGRSWEPGYTF
TRBJ2-5 TRBV11-2 CASSLEQGPGKETQYF
TRBJ2-7 TRBV28 CASSFKDWNSYEQYF
TRBJ2-5 TRBV7-8 CASSFSRTDLRETQYF
TRBJ2-7 TRBV20-1 CSAQDSYSYEQYF
TRBJ2-3 TRBV30 CAWRGLASTDTQYF
TRBJ1-5 TRBV6-1 CASSLDGTALQPQHF
TRBJ2-4 TRBV3-1 CASSQTDRGGNIQYF
TRBJ1-1 TRBV5-4 CASSAGQRNTEAFF
TRBJ1-1 TRBV5-1 CASSLNGGSNTEAFF
TRBJ1-4 TRBV6-1 CASSLPRGAGEKLFF
TRBJ2-7 TRBV20-1 CSARAFSAEGSYEQYF
TRBJ2-7 TRBV12-3/TRBV12-4 CASSSVGYEQYF
TRBJ2-5 TRBV5-1 CASSIAGGQETQYF
TRBJ2-7 TRBV5-1 CASSYDVPYEQYF
TRBJ1-2 TRBV7-9 CASGRRDGSRGYTF
TRBJ2-5 TRBV20-1 CSARADSGATQYF
TRBJ2-7 TRBV20-1 CSARVPYRLGGYEQYF
TRBJ2-7 TRBV24-1 CATSGTGKSYEQYF
TRBJ2-7 TRBV7-9 CASSPGDGPYEQYF
TRBJ2-7 TRBV20-1 CSAPFGAAEQYF
TRBJ2-5 TRBV6-1 CASRMGQGVGETQYF
TRBJ2-5 TRBV7-2 CASNLYGDRQETQYF
TRBJ2-5 TRBV28 CASSPPGRNRLETQYF
TRBJ1-2 TRBV2 CASPPATGYGYTF
TRBJ2-7 TRBV3-1 CASSPISGLSYEQYF
TRBJ2-1 TRBV7-9 CASKGERYNEQFF
TRBJ2-7 TRBV18 CASSPVWGGEQYF
TRBJ2-2 TRBV5-1 CASSLRPNGPGELFF
TRBJ2-2 TRBV12-5 CASGLNTGTGGSGELFF
TRBJ1-5 TRBV28 CASNGGQPQHF
TRBJ2-7 TRBV30 CAWSRGQGANEQYF
TRBJ2-3 TRBV6-1 CASRGTGGTDTQYF
TRBJ2-5 TRBV3-1 CASSHFGRAGDFQETQYF
TRBJ2-2 TRBV4-1 CASSQGDDRTPGELFF
TRBJ2-4 TRBV4-2 CASSQERAPKNIQYF
TRBJ1-4 TRBV7-6 CASSRFAADEKLFF
TRBJ1-1 TRBV10-3 CAIRGQGVNTEAFF
TRBJ2-3 TRBV6-2/TRBV6-3 CASDKRGDTDTQYF
TRBJ1-6 TRBV7-2 CASSLELSYNSPLHF
TRBJ1-1 TRBV29-1 CSVDGGLNTEAFF
TRBJ1-4 TRBV20-1 CSAADRGSEKLFF
TRBJ2-7 TRBV6-5 CASSWDGGGARRDEQYF
TRBJ1-5 TRBV19 CASNPGDGNQPQHF
TRBJ1-5 TRBV7-2 CASSPTGGREPQHF
TRBJ2-7 TRBV6-1 CASSERGGPYEQYF
TRBJ2-7 TRBV5-1 CASSPRSGDHEQYF
TRBJ2-2 TRBV19 CASSIRTSGSHLNGELFF
TRBJ2-7 TRBV7-7 CASSEGAGGSYEQYF
TRBJ1-2 TRBV4-1 CASSLPLGGGYGYTF
TRBJ2-7 TRBV10-2 CASSYRTSAHEQYF